A single T cell receptor (beta chain) is shown here with its context. Its antigen is currently unknown. This record comes from a study of shared clonotypes between healthy human individuals. The study's findings and limits: Relative to memory subsets, naive subsets generally showed larger estimated richness.

Here immunoSEQ multiplex PCR was the method, and the copy in TCRdb shows in-frame clones only, minus some. The table has some 2,100,000 clones, under 95% seen once; the top ten hold about 1.5%. The CDR3 has 15 residues. CDR1 is MNHEY and CDR2 is SMNVEV in the germline V gene (reference sequence). V was cut by 5 bases and J by 3 bases, with 17 bases left in between. Naive CD8 cells lacked CD45RO and underwent positive selection for CCR7, leaving out terminally differentiated effector memory CD45RA+ cells. The clonotype originates from a man aged 18 to 35 in good health. Some clones in this sample may be carry-over from other donors' samples. The sample was naive CD8+ T cells from PBMCs. The V call is TRBV27, the J call TRBJ2-7; D perhaps matches TRBD2 (6 bases). CDR3 sequence reads: CASSPPSGGNYEQYF. The CDR3 region has the DNA TGTGCCAGCAGTCCCCCTTCAGGCGGGAACTACGAGCAGTACTTC.